A single sample gave rise to the 19 T cell receptor beta chains below, sequenced in a study of early T cells in non-severe SARS-CoV-2 infection. TCRdb re-called the 5' RACE reads through MiXCR, storing one row per CDR3 protein. The sample includes about 72,000 distinct CDR3 sequences, over 8% of them seen just once. The sequencing sample was made of whole blood. These receptor sequences come from an adult who was a healthcare worker with PCR-confirmed SARS-CoV-2 infection or an uninfected control (not recorded which).

The table lists this clonotype with a few counts. The chain employs TRBV12-3 or TRBV12-4 and TRBJ2-2; 7 bases are a match to TRBD1. Trimming took 7 bases from V and 7 from J; bases not matched to a gene: 12. CDR3 length equals 15 residues. Here the CDR3 reads CASIPDRAPFGELFF. The CDR3 DNA sequence: TGTGCCAGCATCCCCGACAGGGCCCCGTTCGGGGAGCTGTTTTTT.

The table lists this clonotype with many counts. This chain connects TRBV6-6 to TRBJ2-7; 7 positions agree with TRBD2. Trimming at V came to 3 bases and at J to 3 bases, leaving 2 bases not matched to a gene. The CDR3 is 13 amino acids. CDR1 MNHNY and CDR2 SVGAGI come from the germline V gene (reference sequence). The CDR3 is CASSYLADYEQYF. Written as DNA, the CDR3 is TGTGCCAGCAGTTATCTAGCGGACTACGAGCAGTACTTC.

The table lists this clonotype with many counts. The V gene is TRBV6-1, the J gene TRBJ1-4, with 8 nucleotides matching TRBD1. The CDR3 sequence is 14 residues long. The germline V gene encodes CDR1 MNHNS and CDR2 SASEGT. Trimming at V came to 1 base and at J to 5 bases, leaving 0 bases not matched to a gene. CDR3 residues: CASSEGQGNEKLFF. CDR3 in DNA: TGTGCCAGCAGTGAAGGACAGGGGAATGAAAAACTGTTTTTT.

This clonotype was observed at least ten times. This rearrangement joins TRBV9 to TRBJ2-1; TRBD2 might be the D (5 bases). V was cut by 0 bases and J by 8 bases, with 15 bases left in between. The CDR3 loop spans 15 amino acids. Germline CDR1 SGDLS, CDR2 YYNGEE. CDR3 coding DNA: TGTGCCAGCAGCGTAGCCCCAACTAGTTTCGATGAGCAGTTCTTC. Translating it yields CASSVAPTSFDEQFF.

The V call is TRBV24-1, the J call TRBJ2-5; D not resolved. V dropped 6 bases and J dropped 0 bases, with 7 bases sitting between them. CDR3 length: 13 residues. From germline, CDR1 is KGHDR and CDR2 SFDVKD. The CDR3 DNA is TGTGCCACCAGTATGGGGAACCAAGAGACCCAGTACTTC. Its protein is CATSMGNQETQYF.

The chain couples TRBV5-1 to TRBJ2-2, with TRBD2 matching 12 bases. The junction had 8 bases not matched to a gene; V was cut back by 4 bases and J by 4 bases. CDR1 SGHRS and CDR2 YFSETQ come from the germline V gene. The length of the CDR3 is 17 residues. The CDR3 here is CASSPLTSGSATGELFF. The CDR3 bases are TGCGCCAGCAGCCCCCTGACTAGCGGGAGCGCCACCGGGGAGCTGTTTTTT.

This clonotype occurred a few times. This chain links TRBV7-9 with TRBJ2-1; TRBD1 agrees at 9 bases. Germline CDR1 and CDR2: SEHNR and FQNEAQ (reference sequence). Losses at the gene ends were 2 bases for V and 5 bases for J; bases not matched to a gene: 4. The CDR3 sequence is 15 residues long. For the CDR3, the DNA is TGTGCCAGCAGCTTAACAGGGGGCGCCCACAATGAGCAGTTCTTC. It specifies CASSLTGGAHNEQFF.

This clonotype has just a few counts. This chain links TRBV25-1 with TRBJ1-4; tentatively, D is TRBD1 (5 bases). The ends were cut back, 4 bases at V and 3 bases at J, with 6 bases in the middle. Germline V gives CDR1 MGHDK, CDR2 SYGVNS. This CDR3 has 13 amino acids. The CDR3 DNA reads as TGTGCCAGCAGTGCCAGGGCTAATGAAAAACTGTTTTTT. This codes for CASSARANEKLFF. The full variable domain, with the rest looked up from reference TRBV25-1 and TRBJ1-4, is EADIYQTPRYLVIGTGKKITLECSQTMGHDKMYWYQQDPGMELHLIHYSYGVNSTEKGDLSSESTVSRIRTEHFPLTLESARPSHTSQYLCASSARANEKLFFGSGTQLSVL.

The chain links TRBV9 to TRBJ2-2, with D unclear. Trimming pared 3 bases from V and 0 bases from J, leaving 12 bases between. Looked up from germline, CDR1 is SGDLS and CDR2 is YYNGEE. CDR3 length: 16 amino acids. Written as DNA, the CDR3 is TGTGCCAGCAGCGCGAATTATATGCCGAACACCGGGGAGCTGTTTTTT. Protein: CASSANYMPNTGELFF.

This clonotype was observed a few times. The junction shows a germline mismatch at one end, possibly a read error. This chain connects TRBV5-1 to TRBJ2-2, with 7 nucleotides matching TRBD1. Germline values: CDR1 SGHRS, CDR2 YFSETQ. The CDR3 is 16 amino acids. DNA for the CDR3: TGCGCCAGCAGCTTGGACACAGGGGACAACAACGGGGAGCTGTTTTTT. Translated: CASSLDTGDNNGELFF.

This clonotype was found a few times. The V gene is TRBV2, the J gene TRBJ2-7; TRBD1 matches at 11 bases. Germline loops: CDR1 SNHLY, CDR2 FYNNEI. The CDR3 loop spans 14 amino acids. Germline trimming cut 6 bases from V and 6 bases from J; bases unmatched to any gene: 7. The CDR3 coding sequence is TGTGCCAGCAGGCCCGGGACAGGGGGAAGCGAGCAGTACTTC. It codes for CASRPGTGGSEQYF.

This clonotype was recorded a few times. The V call is TRBV7-9, the J call TRBJ2-4, with D hard to call. The CDR3 loop spans 12 amino acids. The V gene lost 3 bases and the J gene lost 5 bases, with 5 bases spanning the gap. The germline V gene encodes CDR1 SEHNR and CDR2 FQNEAQ (reference sequence). The CDR3 DNA follows: TGTGCCAGCAGCTTTGAGGAAAACATTCAGTACTTC. This encodes CASSFEENIQYF.

The CDR3 reads CASSMGYGYTF. CDR3 nucleotides: TGTGCCAGCAGTATGGGGTATGGCTACACCTTC. This rearrangement joins TRBV25-1 to TRBJ1-2; D ambiguous. This CDR3 spans 11 amino acids. CDR1 and CDR2 from the germline V gene are MGHDK and SYGVNS. V dropped 5 bases and J dropped 5 bases, with 6 bases sitting between them.

The chain is built from TRBV4-2 and TRBJ2-3, with 7 bases lining up with TRBD2. There are 16 residues in the CDR3. With V trimmed by 4 bases and J by 0 bases, 7 bases remained unmatched. Germline lookup yields CDR1 LGHNA and CDR2 YNFKEQ. CDR3 amino acids: CASSRRLAASTDTQYF. The CDR3 DNA follows: TGTGCCAGCAGCCGGAGACTAGCAGCTAGCACAGATACGCAGTATTTT.

In this sample, this clonotype turned up a few times. The genes are TRBV7-9 and TRBJ2-7, with a tentative D call TRBD2 (5 bases). The germline V gene has CDR1 SEHNR and CDR2 FQNEAQ (reference sequence). V lost 3 bases and J lost 9, with 15 bases in between. The CDR3 consists of 13 residues. The CDR3 DNA reads as TGTGCCAGCAGCTTGGACTTGGCAGGAACGCAGTACTTC. It is translated as CASSLDLAGTQYF.

The chain joins TRBV20-1 to TRBJ2-7; D is unclear. From germline, CDR1 is DFQATT and CDR2 SNEGSKA (reference sequence). V shed 6 bases and J shed 2 bases, with 14 bases lying between them. CDR3 length equals 13 residues. The DNA of the CDR3 is TGCAGTGCCATCCCGTCAGGCGCCTACGAGCAGTACTTC. Protein product: CSAIPSGAYEQYF.

The CDR3 DNA reads TGCAGCGTTGGCGGGAGGAACACAGATACGCAGTATTTT. Its translation: CSVGGRNTDTQYF. V and J are TRBV29-1 and TRBJ2-3; TRBD2 matches 8 bases. CDR3 length: 13 residues. Germline CDR1 SQVTM, CDR2 ANQGSEA. The junction had 2 bases not matched to a gene; V was cut back by 4 bases and J by 2 bases.

The CDR3 DNA is TGCGCCAGCAGCCAAGAAGGTTCGGACAGGGGGCCAGATACGCAGTATTTT. Protein product: CASSQEGSDRGPDTQYF. V is TRBV4-3 and J is TRBJ2-3; 11 bases match TRBD1. The CDR3 totals 17 residues. Germline V gene sequence: CDR1 LGHNA, CDR2 YSLEER. After removal of 0 bases from V and 4 bases from J, the junction contained 6 bases not matched to a gene.

This clonotype showed up many times. The rearrangement joins TRBV7-2 to TRBJ2-2; 7 bases align to TRBD2. CDR1 and CDR2 (germline): SGHTA, FQGNSA. This CDR3 contains 17 residues. The V segment lost 5 bases and the J segment 6 bases; nucleotides outside the gene matches: 15. The CDR3 reads CASSLARAPRGAGELFF. CDR3 DNA sequence: TGTGCCAGCAGCCTGGCTCGGGCTCCTCGGGGGGCCGGGGAGCTGTTTTTT.